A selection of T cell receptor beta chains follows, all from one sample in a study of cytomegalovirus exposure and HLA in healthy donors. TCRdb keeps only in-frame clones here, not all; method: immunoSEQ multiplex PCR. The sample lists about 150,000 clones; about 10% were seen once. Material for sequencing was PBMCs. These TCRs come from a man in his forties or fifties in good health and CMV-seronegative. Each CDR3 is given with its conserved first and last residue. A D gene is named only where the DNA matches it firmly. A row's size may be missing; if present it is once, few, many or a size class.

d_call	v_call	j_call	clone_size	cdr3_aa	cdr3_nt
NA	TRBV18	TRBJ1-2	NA	CASSPPVQGPRGGYTF	TGTGCCAGCTCACCCCCCGTGCAGGGGCCACGCGGTGGCTACACCTTC
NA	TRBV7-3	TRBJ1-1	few	CASSLMAGGGTEAFF	TGTGCCAGCAGCTTAATGGCGGGGGGTGGCACTGAAGCTTTCTTT
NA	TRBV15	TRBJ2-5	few	CATSRGSPGEETQYF	TGTGCCACCAGCAGAGGGTCGCCAGGGGAAGAGACCCAGTACTTC
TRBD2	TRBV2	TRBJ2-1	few	CASSGRTSGGHSYNEQFF	TGTGCCAGCAGTGGGAGGACTAGCGGGGGCCATTCCTACAATGAGCAGTTCTTC
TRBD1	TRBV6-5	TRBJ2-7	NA	CASSYSRDRGEQYF	TGTGCCAGCAGTTACTCGAGGGACAGGGGCGAGCAGTACTTC
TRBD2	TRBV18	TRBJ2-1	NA	CASSPSGGAVNEQFF	TGTGCCAGCTCACCGAGCGGGGGGGCGGTCAATGAGCAGTTCTTC
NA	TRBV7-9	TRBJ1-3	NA	CASSLARGTTSGNTIYF	TGTGCCAGCAGCCTTGCCAGGGGTACGACGTCTGGAAACACCATATATTTT
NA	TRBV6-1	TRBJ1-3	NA	CASSDSGQLYGNTIYF	TGTGCCAGCAGTGATTCGGGACAATTATATGGAAACACCATATATTTT
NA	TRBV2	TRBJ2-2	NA	CASSKRGSPLNTGELFF	TGTGCCAGCAGCAAAAGGGGGAGTCCCCTTAACACCGGGGAGCTGTTTTTT
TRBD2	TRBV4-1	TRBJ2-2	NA	CASSQDTSGGAGELFF	TGCGCCAGCAGCCAAGATACTAGCGGGGGGGCCGGGGAGCTGTTTTTT
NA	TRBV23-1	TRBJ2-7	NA	CASSQNYEQYF	TGCGCCAGCAGCCAGAACTACGAGCAGTACTTC
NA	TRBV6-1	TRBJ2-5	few	CASNVLDGGVETQYF	TGTGCCAGCAACGTATTGGACGGGGGAGTAGAGACCCAGTACTTC
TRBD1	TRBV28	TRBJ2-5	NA	CASSLPTGGTETQYF	TGTGCCAGCAGCCTCCCGACAGGGGGCACGGAGACCCAGTACTTC
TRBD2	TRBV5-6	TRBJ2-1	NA	CASSLEGTSGSFSYNEQFF	TGTGCCAGCAGCTTGGAAGGGACTAGCGGGAGTTTCTCCTACAATGAGCAGTTCTTC
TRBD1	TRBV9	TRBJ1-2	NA	CASSVEWTGVGYTF	TGTGCCAGCAGCGTAGAATGGACAGGGGTGGGCTACACCTTC
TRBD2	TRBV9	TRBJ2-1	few	CASSVGASGTSGRQFF	TGTGCCAGCAGCGTAGGCGCTAGCGGGACTTCCGGTCGACAGTTCTTC
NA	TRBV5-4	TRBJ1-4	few	CASSSGGSNEKLFF	TGTGCCAGCAGCTCGGGAGGGAGTAATGAAAAACTGTTTTTT
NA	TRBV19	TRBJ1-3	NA	CASLREGSTSSGNTIYF	TGTGCCAGTCTCCGGGAGGGCAGTACCAGCTCTGGAAACACCATATATTTT
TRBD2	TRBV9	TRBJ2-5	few	CASSSRLAGGPLEETQYF	TGTGCCAGCAGCTCAAGACTAGCGGGAGGGCCCTTAGAAGAGACCCAGTACTTC
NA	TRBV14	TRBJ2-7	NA	CASSQGRVEQYF	TGTGCCAGCAGCCAAGGCCGGGTCGAGCAGTACTTC
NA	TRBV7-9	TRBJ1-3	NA	CASSLQPRTSSGNTIYF	TGTGCCAGCAGCTTACAGCCAAGGACATCCTCTGGAAACACCATATATTTT
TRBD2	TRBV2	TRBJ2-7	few	CASSERASGNYEQYF	TGTGCCAGCAGTGAACGGGCTAGCGGAAACTACGAGCAGTACTTC
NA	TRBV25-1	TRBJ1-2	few	CASSSGWGDGYTF	TGTGCCAGCAGTTCGGGTTGGGGGGATGGCTACACCTTC
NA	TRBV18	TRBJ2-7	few	CASSPVALSYEQYF	TGTGCCAGCTCACCAGTCGCCCTGAGCTACGAGCAGTACTTC
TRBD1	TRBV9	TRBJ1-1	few	CASSTAGGLNTEAFF	TGTGCCAGCAGCACTGCAGGGGGGTTGAACACTGAAGCTTTCTTT
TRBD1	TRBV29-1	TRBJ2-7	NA	CSFGQGSYEQYF	TGCAGCTTTGGACAGGGGTCCTACGAGCAGTACTTC
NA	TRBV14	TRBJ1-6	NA	CASSQASGANSPLHF	TGTGCCAGCAGCCAAGCGTCAGGTGCTAATTCACCCCTCCACTTT
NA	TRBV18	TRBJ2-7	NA	CASSPVVDEQYF	TGTGCCAGCTCACCAGTTGTCGACGAGCAGTACTTC
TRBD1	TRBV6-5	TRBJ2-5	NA	CASSYSRTGVLETQYF	TGTGCCAGCAGTTACTCCCGGACAGGGGTCTTGGAGACCCAGTACTTC
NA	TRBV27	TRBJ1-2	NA	CASRKSDNYGYTF	TGTGCCAGCAGAAAATCAGATAACTATGGCTACACCTTC
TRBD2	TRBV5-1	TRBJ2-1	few	CASSRGTSGGSSYNEQFF	TGCGCCAGCAGCCGAGGGACTAGCGGGGGTAGCTCCTACAATGAGCAGTTCTTC
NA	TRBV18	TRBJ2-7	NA	CASSPWDSGSSYEQYF	TGTGCCAGCTCACCCTGGGACTCCGGGAGCTCCTACGAGCAGTACTTC
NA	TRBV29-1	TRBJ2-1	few	CSVVSGGGNEQFF	TGCAGCGTTGTAAGTGGCGGAGGCAATGAGCAGTTCTTC
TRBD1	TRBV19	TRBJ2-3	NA	CASSIDRGLGDTQYF	TGTGCCAGTAGTATAGACAGGGGGCTCGGGGATACGCAGTATTTT
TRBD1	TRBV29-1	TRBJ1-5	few	CSVEGDRGMPQHF	TGCAGCGTTGAAGGGGACAGGGGGATGCCCCAGCATTTT